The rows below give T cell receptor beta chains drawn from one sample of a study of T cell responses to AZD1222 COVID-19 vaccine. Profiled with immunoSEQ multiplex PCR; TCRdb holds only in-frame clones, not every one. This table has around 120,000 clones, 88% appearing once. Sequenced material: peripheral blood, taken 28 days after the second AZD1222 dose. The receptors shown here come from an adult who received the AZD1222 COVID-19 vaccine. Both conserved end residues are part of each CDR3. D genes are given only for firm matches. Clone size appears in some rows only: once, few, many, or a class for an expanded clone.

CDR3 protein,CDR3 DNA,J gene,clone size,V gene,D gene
CASSFDRVLDEQFF,TGTGCCAGCAGCTTTGACAGGGTACTCGATGAGCAGTTCTTC,TRBJ2-1,NA,TRBV7-2,TRBD1
CASSPLGQNTNTEAFF,TGTGCCAGCTCACCACTAGGGCAAAATACGAACACTGAAGCTTTCTTT,TRBJ1-1,NA,TRBV18,NA
CASSFEAGGYEQFF,TGCGCCAGCAGCTTTGAAGCGGGGGGGTATGAGCAGTTCTTC,TRBJ2-1,NA,TRBV5-1,TRBD2
CASSLGGRGYTF,TGTGCCAGCAGTTTAGGCGGACGGGGCTACACCTTC,TRBJ1-2,NA,TRBV12-3/TRBV12-4,NA
CASRRDRATEAFF,TGTGCCAGCAGAAGGGACAGGGCCACTGAAGCTTTCTTT,TRBJ1-1,NA,TRBV7-3,TRBD1
CASSPGETQYF,TGTGCCAGCAGCCCCGGGGAGACCCAGTACTTC,TRBJ2-5,NA,TRBV14,NA
CASSPGGQDTDTQYF,TGTGCCAGCAGCCCGGGGGGACAGGACACAGATACGCAGTATTTT,TRBJ2-3,NA,TRBV5-4,NA
CASSLGTVNEQFF,TGTGCCAGTAGCCTGGGGACAGTTAATGAGCAGTTCTTC,TRBJ2-1,NA,TRBV19,TRBD1
CASSFQGGSYGYTF,TGTGCCAGCAGCTTCCAGGGGGGGTCCTATGGCTACACCTTC,TRBJ1-2,NA,TRBV5-4,TRBD1
CASFLEGLTDYNSPLHF,TGTGCCAGCTTTCTGGAGGGCCTAACTGATTATAATTCACCCCTCCACTTT,TRBJ1-6,once,TRBV3-1/TRBV3-2,NA
CASSPGGTEIYEQYF,TGTGCCAGCAGCCCTGGGGGAACAGAGATCTACGAGCAGTACTTC,TRBJ2-7,NA,TRBV11-3,NA
CASSLEGYLNTEAFF,TGTGCCAGCAGTTTAGAGGGATATCTAAACACTGAAGCTTTCTTT,TRBJ1-1,NA,TRBV28,NA
CASSLEPGNGYTF,TGTGCCAGCAGCTTAGAACCAGGGAATGGCTACACCTTC,TRBJ1-2,NA,TRBV11-2,NA
CASSLAGALGDTQYF,TGTGCCAGCAGCTTAGCGGGGGCACTCGGAGATACGCAGTATTTT,TRBJ2-3,NA,TRBV7-2,NA
CASSVAQAVNTGELFF,TGTGCCAGCAGCGTAGCACAAGCGGTGAACACCGGGGAGCTGTTTTTT,TRBJ2-2,NA,TRBV9,NA
CASSFWGPNTEAFF,TGTGCCAGCAGTTTCTGGGGTCCGAACACTGAAGCTTTCTTT,TRBJ1-1,NA,TRBV28,NA
CASSVDPYPYEQYF,TGTGCCAGCAGCGTTGATCCCTACCCCTACGAGCAGTACTTC,TRBJ2-7,NA,TRBV9,NA
CASSLTVREKLFF,TGTGCCAGCAGCCTGACAGTTCGGGAAAAACTGTTTTTT,TRBJ1-4,NA,TRBV7-3,NA
CASSLVGAGLAGAYEQYF,TGTGCCAGCAGCTTGGTGGGCGCGGGACTAGCGGGAGCCTACGAGCAGTACTTC,TRBJ2-7,NA,TRBV5-4,TRBD2
CAFKSGAYKGAFF,TGTGCCTTTAAAAGCGGGGCCTACAAGGGAGCTTTCTTT,TRBJ1-1,NA,TRBV30,NA
CASSQGTTPRTGELFF,TGCGCCAGCAGCCAAGGGACTACCCCGAGGACCGGGGAGCTGTTTTTT,TRBJ2-2,NA,TRBV4-3,NA
CASRLAGETGELFF,TGTGCCAGCAGGCTAGCGGGAGAAACCGGGGAGCTGTTTTTT,TRBJ2-2,many,TRBV6-4,TRBD2
CATSRDGGTDTQYF,TGTGCCACCAGCAGAGATGGGGGGACAGATACGCAGTATTTT,TRBJ2-3,NA,TRBV15,NA
CASSLSGGALDTQYF,TGTGCCAGCAGCCTTAGCGGGGGGGCCTTAGATACGCAGTATTTT,TRBJ2-3,NA,TRBV7-3,TRBD2
CASSQDPGNYGYTF,TGCGCCAGCAGCCAAGATCCAGGGAACTATGGCTACACCTTC,TRBJ1-2,NA,TRBV4-1,NA
CASSQDYGGTVNTEAFF,TGCGCCAGCAGCCAAGATTACGGCGGGACGGTGAACACTGAAGCTTTCTTT,TRBJ1-1,NA,TRBV4-3,NA
CASSRPGQGNTEAFF,TGTGCCAGTAGCCGACCAGGACAGGGAAACACTGAAGCTTTCTTT,TRBJ1-1,NA,TRBV19,TRBD1
CASSLASRPAYEQYF,TGTGCCAGCAGCTTGGCCTCCAGGCCCGCCTACGAGCAGTACTTC,TRBJ2-7,NA,TRBV5-6,NA
CASSVESGSGNTIYF,TGTGCCAGCAGCGTAGAAAGCGGCAGTGGAAACACCATATATTTT,TRBJ1-3,NA,TRBV9,NA
CASSQYRVNTGELFF,TGCGCCAGCAGCCAATACAGGGTTAACACCGGGGAGCTGTTTTTT,TRBJ2-2,NA,TRBV4-3,NA
CAWATLNYGYTF,TGTGCCTGGGCCACCCTTAACTATGGCTACACCTTC,TRBJ1-2,once,TRBV30,NA
CASSVLVGWGTGELFF,TGTGCCAGCAGCGTTTTAGTGGGATGGGGCACCGGGGAGCTGTTTTTT,TRBJ2-2,NA,TRBV9,NA
CASSLVQTGELFF,TGTGCCAGCAGCTTAGTTCAGACCGGGGAGCTGTTTTTT,TRBJ2-2,NA,TRBV11-3,NA
CASSLPGNEQYF,TGTGCCAGCAGCCTTCCCGGAAACGAGCAGTACTTC,TRBJ2-7,NA,TRBV7-3,NA
CASSQDGAYEQYF,TGCGCCAGCAGCCAAGACGGGGCCTACGAGCAGTACTTC,TRBJ2-7,NA,TRBV4-3,NA
CASSLSGMREAFF,TGTGCCAGCAGCTTAAGTGGGATGCGGGAAGCTTTCTTT,TRBJ1-1,NA,TRBV7-3,NA
CASTLGSIYGYTF,TGTGCCAGCACCTTAGGCAGTATCTATGGCTACACCTTC,TRBJ1-2,NA,TRBV6-5,NA
CASTGETQYF,TGTGCCAGCACTGGGGAGACCCAGTACTTC,TRBJ2-5,NA,TRBV12-3/TRBV12-4,NA
CASTKGTMNTEAFF,TGTGCCAGCACCAAAGGGACAATGAACACTGAAGCTTTCTTT,TRBJ1-1,NA,TRBV6-5,NA
CASSQVEAGGIQETQYF,TGTGCCAGCAGCCAAGTTGAAGCGGGGGGGATCCAAGAGACCCAGTACTTC,TRBJ2-5,NA,TRBV4-2,TRBD2
CATSESSPRGNQPQHF,TGTGCCACCAGTGAGTCATCTCCGAGGGGTAATCAGCCCCAGCATTTT,TRBJ1-5,NA,TRBV24-1,NA
CASKEGPEYEKLFF,TGTGCCAGTAAAGAGGGGCCGGAATATGAAAAACTGTTTTTT,TRBJ1-4,NA,TRBV19,NA
CATSRDGDSTSETQYF,TGTGCCACCAGCAGAGATGGGGACAGCACTTCGGAGACCCAGTACTTC,TRBJ2-5,NA,TRBV15,TRBD1
CASSYSPGREQYF,TGTGCCAGCAGTTACTCCCCAGGGCGGGAGCAGTACTTC,TRBJ2-7,NA,TRBV6-5,NA
CASIPFGTAYGYTF,TGTGCCAGTATCCCCTTTGGGACAGCCTATGGCTACACCTTC,TRBJ1-2,NA,TRBV19,TRBD1
CSASIGQILVEQYF,TGCAGTGCTAGTATAGGACAAATCCTCGTTGAGCAGTACTTC,TRBJ2-7,few,TRBV20-1,NA
CASSSRGLNTEAFF,TGTGCCAGTAGTAGTAGAGGGTTGAACACTGAAGCTTTCTTT,TRBJ1-1,NA,TRBV19,NA
CASSHHSWGTDYGYTF,TGCGCCAGCAGCCACCACAGCTGGGGGACTGACTATGGCTACACCTTC,TRBJ1-2,NA,TRBV4-1,NA
CASSLFSNQPQHF,TGTGCCAGCAGTTTATTTAGCAATCAGCCCCAGCATTTT,TRBJ1-5,NA,TRBV27,NA
CSVEGGSREAYTEAFF,TGCAGCGTTGAAGGGGGGTCCAGGGAGGCTTACACTGAAGCTTTCTTT,TRBJ1-1,NA,TRBV29-1,NA
CASSLAENTIYF,TGTGCCAGCAGCCTAGCGGAAAACACCATATATTTT,TRBJ1-3,once,TRBV11-2,NA
CASSPGPASYEQYF,TGTGCCAGCAGCCCGGGACCGGCCTCCTACGAGCAGTACTTC,TRBJ2-7,NA,TRBV7-7,NA